The 10 T cell receptor beta chains reported below all come from one sample, sequenced in a study of metastatic and nonmetastatic thyroid tumors. Each patient went into thyroid surgery without having received any treatment. TCRdb reanalyzed the PCR reads with MiXCR. The table has some 34,000 clones, 20% to 25% seen once. Sequencing used blood. These receptors all come from a female donor with papillary thyroid cancer or a benign thyroid nodule (not recorded which). Some clones in this sample may be carry-over from other donors' samples.

This clone showed up many times. Other DNA sequences of this sample code for an identical CDR3. J is TRBJ2-4 and V is TRBV24-1, with D tentatively TRBD1 (6 bases). Germline V gives CDR1 KGHDR, CDR2 SFDVKD. This CDR3 contains 15 residues. Between the trimmed V and J ends, which lost 5 bases and 3 bases, there was a span of 13 bases. The CDR3 loop reads CATSGSDSDKNIQYF. The CDR3 DNA sequence: TGTGCCACCAGTGGGTCGGACAGTGACAAAAACATTCAGTACTTC.

This clone has a count of ten or more. V and J are TRBV4-2 and TRBJ2-3, with 8 bases matching TRBD2. This CDR3 has 16 amino acids. V dropped 3 bases and J dropped 1; count of bases not matched to a gene: 6. The germline V gene has CDR1 LGHNA and CDR2 YNFKEQ. The CDR3 bases are TGTGCCAGCAGCCACGGGGGGGCCAGAGGCACAGATACGCAGTATTTT. Protein: CASSHGGARGTDTQYF.

This clone occurred many times. The chain combines TRBV7-8 with TRBJ2-3; no reliable D call. The germline V gene encodes CDR1 SGHVS and CDR2 FQNEAQ. This CDR3 spans 15 amino acids. V lost 1 base and J lost 0, with 8 bases in between. The DNA of the CDR3 is TGTGCCAGCAGCTTAGGACAAACTAGCACAGATACGCAGTATTTT. Translated: CASSLGQTSTDTQYF.

This clone was counted ten times or more. This chain connects TRBV30 to TRBJ2-7, with 10 nucleotides matching TRBD2. J was trimmed by 2 bases and V by 4 bases; bases with no gene match: 5. Germline CDR1 GTSNPN, CDR2 SVGIG (reference sequence). The CDR3 extends over 14 amino acids. Written as DNA, the CDR3 is TGTGCCTGGAAAACTAGCGGGATCACCTACGAGCAGTACTTC. It is translated as CAWKTSGITYEQYF. The whole variable domain, remainder taken from reference TRBV30 and TRBJ2-7, is SQTIHQWPATLVQPVGSPLSLECTVEGTSNPNLYWYRQAAGRGLQLLFYSVGIGQISSEVPQNLSASRPQDRQFILSSKKLLLSDSGFYLCAWKTSGITYEQYFGPGTRLTVT.

The chain links TRBV19 to TRBJ1-2; D ambiguous. This CDR3 contains 15 residues. CDR1 and CDR2 (germline): LNHDA, SQIVND (reference sequence). V was cut by 0 bases and J by 4 bases, with 12 bases left in between. Written as DNA, the CDR3 is TGTGCCAGTAGTATAGAGGGGAGAAACGCCTATGGCTACACCTTC. It encodes CASSIEGRNAYGYTF.

This clone appeared many times. The chain combines TRBV6-1 with TRBJ2-7, with D hard to call. Trimming took 4 bases from V and 0 from J, leaving 10 bases between them. CDR1 is MNHNS, CDR2 SASEGT, per germline. The CDR3 is made up of 14 amino acids. The CDR3 DNA follows: TGTGCCAGCAGTGGAACTATCCCCTCCTACGAGCAGTACTTC. Translating it yields CASSGTIPSYEQYF.

This clone came up many times. The rearrangement links TRBV5-1 to TRBJ2-5; D not resolved. Germline V CDR1 and CDR2: SGHRS, YFSETQ. CDR3 length: 14 residues. V was shortened by 4 bases and J by 5 bases, with 15 bases between the two germline ends. The CDR3 DNA follows: TGCGCCAGCAGCCCGAAGGGCCCCGGGGAGACCCAGTACTTC. This encodes CASSPKGPGETQYF.

This clone came up many times. V is TRBV18 and J is TRBJ1-1; D not resolved. The germline CDR1 and CDR2 sequences are KGHSH and LQKENI. This CDR3 has 14 residues. Trimming shortened V by 3 bases and J by 0 bases, and 8 bases separated the two germline ends. Here the CDR3 reads CASSPARMNTEAFF. CDR3 bases: TGTGCCAGCTCACCGGCCAGGATGAACACTGAAGCTTTCTTT.

The chain links TRBV11-3 to TRBJ2-5; the D gene could be TRBD1 or TRBD2 (5 bases each). CDR3 length: 15 residues. CDR1 and CDR2 from the germline V gene are SGHNT and YENEEA. The germline V and J ends were trimmed by 0 bases and 4 bases, with 12 bases remaining between them. The CDR3: CASSLEVGVAETQYF. Here the CDR3 DNA reads TGTGCCAGCAGCTTAGAGGTGGGGGTCGCAGAGACCCAGTACTTC.

This clone was found a few times. The rearrangement uses TRBV27 and TRBJ2-5; no firm D call. The ends were cut back, 7 bases at V and 4 bases at J, with 16 bases in the middle. The germline V gene has CDR1 MNHEY and CDR2 SMNVEV (reference sequence). This CDR3 comprises 14 residues. This CDR3 is CASISPCPRETQYF. The CDR3 DNA sequence: TGTGCCAGCATCTCACCCTGCCCTCGAGAGACCCAGTACTTC.